Sequencing of this T cell receptor (beta chain) was carried out in a study of OX40 agonist ivuxolimab in advanced cancers. Study-level background: Ivuxolimab was an agonistic, fully human IgG2 monoclonal antibody directed against OX40 (CD134), a costimulatory receptor. Intravenous ivuxolimab was administered to patients every 2 weeks at six dose levels: 0.01, 0.1, 0.3, 1.5, 3 and 10 mg/kg. Among the 50 to 55 dose-escalation patients, about 20 had hepatocellular carcinoma, roughly 15 melanoma, 9 renal cell carcinoma and 9 head and neck cancer. The dose-escalation cohort was about 83% male with a mean age of around 62 years, ranging from roughly 23 to 85. Patients were allowed to have had prior anti-PD-1, anti-PD-L1 or anti-CTLA-4 therapy, and 40% to 45% of the dose-escalation patients had been treated with checkpoint inhibitors. Partial responses occurred in three dose-escalation patients, of whom one had hepatocellular carcinoma and two had cutaneous melanoma. Peripheral TCRbeta sequencing was intended to test whether TCR sequence diversity was altered and clonal T-cell expansion was caused by ivuxolimab. The paper reports the monotherapy dose-escalation portion (N of about 50 patients) of the phase I ivuxolimab trial.

To sequence the TCRbeta CDR3 region, genomic DNA was isolated from the sorted cells. The immunoSEQ Assay was used for sequencing of TCRbeta CDR3 regions. TCRdb took this table from immuneACCESS and kept in-frame rearrangements with V and J called. Such tables lack part of the clones; where checked against another copy, unresolved V genes explain under half of the gap, and the rest is unexplained. For this sample the table gives tens of thousands of clones, of which about 90% were detected only once. The ten largest clones add up to more than 2.5% of the sample. A word on this clone: Its binding antigen is unknown. Nothing much larger sits one base from this clone, and base qualities are not available.

Patients with a history of autoimmune disease or receiving systemic immunosuppression were excluded from the trial. Peripheral blood for TCR sequencing was collected from all dose cohorts at baseline, on cycle 4 day 1, and on cycle 7 day 1. The samples were taken from a phase I, first-in-human, multicenter, open-label dose-escalation trial of ivuxolimab. The trial enrolled adults with locally advanced or metastatic head and neck squamous cell, hepatocellular, melanoma or renal cell carcinoma. Before TCR sequencing, CD4+ T cells and CD8+ T cells from peripheral blood were sorted into separate populations. Deletion took 4 bases off V and 4 bases off J, with a span of 8 bases between the germline ends. The CDR3 starts with the cysteine, ends with the phenylalanine, and has 13 residues. Only the CDR3 DNA stays, 39 bases, in frame from base 1. The germline V gene gives CDR1 as SGHRS and CDR2 as YFSETQ.

What the study reported, not specific to this receptor: Low levels of normalized T-cell clonal expansion were also seen in some patients who did not respond. The antigen specificity of the peripheral T cells that underwent clonal expansion was not determined. Clonal expansion of both CD4+ and CD8+ blood T cells was observed from baseline to week 6 at doses 0.1 to 3.0 mg/kg. Partial responders in the 0.1-3.0 mg/kg groups had among the lowest normalized peripheral clonal expansion, especially among CD8+ T cells. After ivuxolimab, more expanded clones were found on average in CD8+ T cells than in CD4+ T cells.

This sequence uses TRBV5-1 and TRBJ2-2; perhaps TRBD2 is the D gene, with 6 bases matching. The sample in question was CD4+ or CD8+ T cells sorted from blood, obtained in a trial of the OX40 agonist ivuxolimab. This clonotype originated in an adult with an advanced solid tumor such as melanoma, head and neck, liver or kidney cancer. The base sequence is TGCGCCAGCAGCGAGGGACTCACCGGGGAGCTGTTTTTT. It translates to CASSEGLTGELFF.